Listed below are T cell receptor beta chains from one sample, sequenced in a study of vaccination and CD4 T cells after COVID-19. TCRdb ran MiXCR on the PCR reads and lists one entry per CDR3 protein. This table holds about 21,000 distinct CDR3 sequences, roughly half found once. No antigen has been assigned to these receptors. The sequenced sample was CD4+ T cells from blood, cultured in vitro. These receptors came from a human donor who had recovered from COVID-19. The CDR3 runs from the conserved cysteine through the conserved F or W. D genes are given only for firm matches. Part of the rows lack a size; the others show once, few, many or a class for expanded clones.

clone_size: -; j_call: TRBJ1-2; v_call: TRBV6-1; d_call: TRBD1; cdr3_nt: TGTGCCAGCAGTGATCGGGACAGGGGAGGCTACACCTTC; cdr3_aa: CASSDRDRGGYTF
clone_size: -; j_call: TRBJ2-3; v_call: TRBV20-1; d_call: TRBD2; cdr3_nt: TGCAGTGCTAGAGATTGGGTAGCGGGGGGCTACACAGATACGCAGTATTTT; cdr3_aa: CSARDWVAGGYTDTQYF
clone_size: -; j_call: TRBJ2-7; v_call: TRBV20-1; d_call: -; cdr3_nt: TGCAGTGCTGAAGAGGGGCCGTACGAGCAGTACTTC; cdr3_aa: CSAEEGPYEQYF
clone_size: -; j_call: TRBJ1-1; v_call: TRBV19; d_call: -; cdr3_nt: TGTGCCAGTTCAGCCCCAGGCAGAGGAAACACTGAAGCTTTCTTT; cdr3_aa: CASSAPGRGNTEAFF
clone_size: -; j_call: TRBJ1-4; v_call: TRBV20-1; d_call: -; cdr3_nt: TGCAGTGCTAGAGTTGATGTAGCCTTCGAAAAACTGTTTTTT; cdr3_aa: CSARVDVAFEKLFF
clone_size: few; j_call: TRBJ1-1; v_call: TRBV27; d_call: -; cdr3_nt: TGTGCCAGCAGTTCCTGGGGCACCCTGAACACTGAAGCTTTCTTT; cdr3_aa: CASSSWGTLNTEAFF
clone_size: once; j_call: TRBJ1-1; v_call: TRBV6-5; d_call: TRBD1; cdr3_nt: TGTGCCAGCAGTTACGCAGGACAGGAGCACACTGAAGCTTTCTTT; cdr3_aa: CASSYAGQEHTEAFF
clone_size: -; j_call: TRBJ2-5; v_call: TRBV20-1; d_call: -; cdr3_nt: TGCAGTGCTAGAGCCGTTTGGGCTGCTCAAGAGACCCAGTACTTC; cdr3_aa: CSARAVWAAQETQYF
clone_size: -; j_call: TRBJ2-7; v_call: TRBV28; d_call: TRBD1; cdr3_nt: TGTGCCAGCAGTCCCCAGACAGGGATGGTTCGCGAGCAGTACTTC; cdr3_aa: CASSPQTGMVREQYF
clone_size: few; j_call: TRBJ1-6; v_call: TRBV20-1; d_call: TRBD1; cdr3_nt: TGCAGTGCTAAGAGCGGCGACAGGGATAATTCACCCCTCCACTTT; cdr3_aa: CSAKSGDRDNSPLHF
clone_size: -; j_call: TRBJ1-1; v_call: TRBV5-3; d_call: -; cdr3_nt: TGTGCCAGCAGCTTGGATGAGGCAGTGTTCGTTTTCTTT; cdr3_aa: CASSLDEAVFVFF
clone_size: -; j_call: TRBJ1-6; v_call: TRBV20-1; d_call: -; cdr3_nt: TGCAGTGCTAGAGTAGGAGGGGGTGATTCACCCCTCCACTTT; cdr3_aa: CSARVGGGDSPLHF
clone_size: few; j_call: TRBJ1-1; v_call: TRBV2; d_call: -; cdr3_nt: TGTGCCAGCAGTGAAGCCCGGTCGAACACTGAAGCTTTCTTT; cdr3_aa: CASSEARSNTEAFF
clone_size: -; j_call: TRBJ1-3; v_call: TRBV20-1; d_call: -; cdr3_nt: TGCAGTGCTGAGACTGAGAGAGGAAACACCATATATTTT; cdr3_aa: CSAETERGNTIYF
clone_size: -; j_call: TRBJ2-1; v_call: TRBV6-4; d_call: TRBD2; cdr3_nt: TGTGCCAGCAGTGCCGGGACTAGCGCCCACAATGAGCAGTTCTTC; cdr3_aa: CASSAGTSAHNEQFF
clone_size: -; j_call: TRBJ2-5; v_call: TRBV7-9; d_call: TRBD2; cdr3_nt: TGTGCCAGCAGAGCTACTAGCGCCCAAGAGACCCAGTACTTC; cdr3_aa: CASRATSAQETQYF
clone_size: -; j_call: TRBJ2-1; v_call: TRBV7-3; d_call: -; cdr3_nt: TGTGCCAGCAGCGCACGGCGGGGACTCCCATACAATGAGCAGTTCTTC; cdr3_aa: CASSARRGLPYNEQFF
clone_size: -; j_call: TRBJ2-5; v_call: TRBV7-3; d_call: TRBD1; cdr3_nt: TGTGCCAGCAGCTGGTCCGGGACAGGCGGGGAGACCCAGTACTTC; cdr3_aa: CASSWSGTGGETQYF
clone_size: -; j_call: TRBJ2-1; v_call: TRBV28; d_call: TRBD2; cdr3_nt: TGTGCCAGCAGTCTCAGACTAGCGGGCGCCTACAATGAGCAGTTCTTC; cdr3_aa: CASSLRLAGAYNEQFF
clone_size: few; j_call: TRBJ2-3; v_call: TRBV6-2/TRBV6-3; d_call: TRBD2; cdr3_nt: TGTGCCAGCAGAGGACTAGCCGGCACAGATACGCAGTATTTT; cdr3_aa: CASRGLAGTDTQYF
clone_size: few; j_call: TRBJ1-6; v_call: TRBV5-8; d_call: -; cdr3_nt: TGTGCCAGCAGCGGCGGGACCGGAGATTCACCCCTCCACTTT; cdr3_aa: CASSGGTGDSPLHF
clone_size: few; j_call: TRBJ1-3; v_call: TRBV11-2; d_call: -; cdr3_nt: TGTGCCAGCAGGCCCTACTCTGGAAACACCATATATTTT; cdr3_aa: CASRPYSGNTIYF
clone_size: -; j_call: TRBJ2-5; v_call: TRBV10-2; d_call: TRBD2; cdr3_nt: TGCGCCAGCAACGGCGGGGGAAGGTTGGAGACCCAGTACTTC; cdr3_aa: CASNGGGRLETQYF
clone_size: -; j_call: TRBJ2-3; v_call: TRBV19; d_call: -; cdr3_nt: TGTGCCAGTAGTATCGGGGGTATCACAGATACGCAGTATTTT; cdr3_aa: CASSIGGITDTQYF
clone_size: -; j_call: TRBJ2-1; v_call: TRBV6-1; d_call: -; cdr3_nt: TGTGCCAGCAGTGAAGGGACGAACCCTTTTAATGAGCAGTTCTTC; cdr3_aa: CASSEGTNPFNEQFF
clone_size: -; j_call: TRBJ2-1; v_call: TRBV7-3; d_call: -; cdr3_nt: TGTGCCAGCAGCCAGGGGCTGGCCAATGAGCAGTTCTTC; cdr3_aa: CASSQGLANEQFF
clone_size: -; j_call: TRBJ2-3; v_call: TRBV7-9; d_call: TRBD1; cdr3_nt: TGTGCCAGCACCGGGACAGGGGAAGGTGATACGCAGTATTTT; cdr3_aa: CASTGTGEGDTQYF
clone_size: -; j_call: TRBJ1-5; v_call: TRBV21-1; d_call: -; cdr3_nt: TGTGCCAGCAGCAAAGCCGGGGAAGGCTTTCCTAGCAATCAGCCCCAGCATTTT; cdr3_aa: CASSKAGEGFPSNQPQHF
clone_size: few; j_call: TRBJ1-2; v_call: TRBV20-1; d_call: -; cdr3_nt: TGCAGTGCGAGCACGGGGACCCAGGGCTATGGCTACACCTTC; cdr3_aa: CSASTGTQGYGYTF
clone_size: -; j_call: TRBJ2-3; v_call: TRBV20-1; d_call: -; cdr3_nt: TGCAGTGCTAAGAACGGAGGGCCGACAGATACGCAGTATTTT; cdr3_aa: CSAKNGGPTDTQYF
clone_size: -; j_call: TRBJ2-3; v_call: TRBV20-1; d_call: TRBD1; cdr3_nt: TGCAGCGCCAACGGACAGGGGGCTCCAGATACGCAGTATTTT; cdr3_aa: CSANGQGAPDTQYF
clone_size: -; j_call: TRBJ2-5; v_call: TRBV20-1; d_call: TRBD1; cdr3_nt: TGCAGTGCTAGAGATTCCGGGACAGCTCAAGAGACCCAGTACTTC; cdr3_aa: CSARDSGTAQETQYF
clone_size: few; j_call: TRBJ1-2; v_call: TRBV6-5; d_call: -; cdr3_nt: TGTGCCAGCAGTTCTGGGCAGGCTTATGGCTACACCTTC; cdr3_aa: CASSSGQAYGYTF
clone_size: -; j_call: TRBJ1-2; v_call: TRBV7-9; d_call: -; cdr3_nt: TGTGCCAGCAGCTTAAGACAAGGACAGTTGGGCACCTTC; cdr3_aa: CASSLRQGQLGTF
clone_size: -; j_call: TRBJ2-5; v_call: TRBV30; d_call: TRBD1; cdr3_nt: TGTGCCTGGAGTACCACAGGGGAAGGGACCCAGTACTTC; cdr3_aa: CAWSTTGEGTQYF
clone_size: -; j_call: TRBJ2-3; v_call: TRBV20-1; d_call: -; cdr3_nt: TGCAGTGCTGCGCCCGTGGGTAGAACCACAGATACGCAGTATTTT; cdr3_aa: CSAAPVGRTTDTQYF
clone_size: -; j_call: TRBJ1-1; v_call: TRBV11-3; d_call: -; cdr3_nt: TGTGCCAGCAGCTTAGTTGAGGGGTACACTGAAGCTTTCTTT; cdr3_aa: CASSLVEGYTEAFF
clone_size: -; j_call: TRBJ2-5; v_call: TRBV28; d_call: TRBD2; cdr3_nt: TGTGCCAGCAGTGCCGGAGGACTAGCAAAAGAGACCCAGTACTTC; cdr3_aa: CASSAGGLAKETQYF
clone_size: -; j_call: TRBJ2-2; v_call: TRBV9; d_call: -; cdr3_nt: TGTGCCAGCAGCCCCACCAACAGGAACACCGGGGAGCTGTTTTTT; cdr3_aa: CASSPTNRNTGELFF
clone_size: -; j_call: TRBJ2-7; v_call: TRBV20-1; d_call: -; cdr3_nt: TGCAGTGCTAGGGAGGGGTTGGGGGGCGAGCAGTACTTC; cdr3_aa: CSAREGLGGEQYF
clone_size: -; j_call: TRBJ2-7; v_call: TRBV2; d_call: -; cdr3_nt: TGTGCCAGCAGGGGGATCGAGTTCTCCTACGAGCAGTACTTC; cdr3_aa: CASRGIEFSYEQYF
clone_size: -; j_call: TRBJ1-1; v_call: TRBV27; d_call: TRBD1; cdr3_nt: TGTGTCAGCAGTTTACAGGGGGCGAACACTGAAGCTTTCTTT; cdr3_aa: CVSSLQGANTEAFF